The 13 T cell receptor beta chains presented below share a single source sample, sequenced in a study of shared clonotypes between healthy human individuals. Measured with immunoSEQ multiplex PCR; TCRdb has only the in-frame clones, and not every one. The table includes about 470,000 clones, about four fifths detected once. Source material: PBMCs. These TCRs come from a middle-aged woman in good health. Some clones in this sample may be carry-over from other donors' samples.

CDR3 sequence: CASSFGTGGGEQYF. In nucleotides, the CDR3 is TGTGCCAGCAGCTTTGGGACAGGGGGAGGGGAGCAGTACTTC. V usage is TRBV5-5 and J usage is TRBJ2-7; 11 nucleotides agree with TRBD1. From germline, CDR1 is SGHKS and CDR2 YYEKEE (reference sequence). The CDR3 totals 14 residues. V was clipped by 2 bases and J by 7 bases; unmatched bases: 5.

The chain has TRBV5-1 and TRBJ2-7, with 10 bases identical to TRBD2. The CDR3 totals 20 residues. CDR1 SGHRS and CDR2 YFSETQ come from the germline V gene. J lost 4 bases, V lost 4 bases, and 23 bases had no gene match. Here the CDR3 reads CASSRPGLLSGRAESYEQYF. The CDR3 DNA reads TGCGCCAGCAGCCGCCCAGGGCTCCTCAGCGGGAGGGCCGAATCTTACGAGCAGTACTTC.

Remarks on this clone: At one end the junction does not follow the germline gene, possibly because of a read error. CDR3 DNA sequence: TGTGCCAGCAGTTTAGGGTGGGTGGGGGAGACCCAGTACTTC. Translating gives CASSLGWVGETQYF. The chain uses TRBV7-2 and TRBJ2-5; D unclear. The germline V gene has CDR1 SGHTA and CDR2 FQGNSA. The CDR3 consists of 14 residues. Combining the CDR3 with reference TRBV7-2 and TRBJ2-5 gives the whole variable domain GAGVSQSPSNKVTEKGKDVELRCDPISGHTALYWYRQSLGQGLEFLIYFQGNSAPDKSGLPSDRFSAERTGGSVSTLTIQRTQQEDSAVYLCASSLGWVGETQYFGPGTRLLVL.

The chain has TRBV6-5 and TRBJ2-2; no firm D call. The germline gives CDR1 MNHEY, CDR2 SVGAGI. The CDR3 is 14 residues long. Trimming removed 6 bases at V and 4 bases at J, with 12 bases between. The CDR3 loop is CASSPPLGTGELFF. CDR3 DNA: TGTGCCAGCAGCCCTCCGTTAGGCACCGGGGAGCTGTTTTTT.

Turning to this clone: The sample has other DNA sequences that encode this CDR3 too. This sequence joins TRBV5-1 and TRBJ1-3; D uncertain. The CDR3 consists of 16 residues. V shed 5 bases and J shed 1 base, with 16 bases lying between them. Germline assignment: CDR1 SGHRS and CDR2 YFSETQ. In DNA form, the CDR3 reads TGCGCCAGCAGTCAATCCGGGCCTCAATCTGGAAACACCATATATTTT. It is translated as CASSQSGPQSGNTIYF.

The CDR3 protein is CASSSIYRANYGYTF. In DNA, the CDR3 is TGTGCCAGCAGTTCCATTTACAGGGCTAACTATGGCTACACCTTC. The rearrangement joins TRBV6-5 to TRBJ1-2; possible D gene TRBD1, 6 bases. This CDR3 is built from 15 residues. The V gene lost 4 bases and the J gene lost 0 bases, with 12 bases spanning the gap. Germline V gene lookup returns CDR1 MNHEY and CDR2 SVGAGI.

The chain uses TRBV19 and TRBJ2-5; tentatively, D is TRBD2 (6 bases). The CDR3 extends over 13 amino acids. From germline, CDR1 is LNHDA and CDR2 SQIVND (reference sequence). CDR3 sequence (DNA): TGTGCAGTCGGGGGAGGTCGGCAAGAGACCCAGTACTTC. Its translation is CAVGGGRQETQYF.

The V gene is TRBV6-1, the J gene TRBJ1-2, with 12 positions matching TRBD1. Germline V gives CDR1 MNHNS, CDR2 SASEGT. The CDR3 has 14 amino acids. The V gene end was trimmed by 6 bases and the J gene end by 7 bases; junction bases not matched to a gene: 6. The CDR3 DNA follows: TGTGCCAGCAGCCGGGACAGGGGGCTCAGTGGCTACACCTTC. Protein product: CASSRDRGLSGYTF.

The chain is built from TRBV15 and TRBJ2-2, with 11 bases aligning to TRBD2. V was pared by 1 base and J by 5 bases, with 9 bases of the junction left unmatched. CDR3 length equals 18 residues. The germline gives CDR1 LNHNV, CDR2 YYDKDF (reference sequence). Here the CDR3 reads CATSRGSLAGGVTGELFF. CDR3 sequence (DNA): TGTGCCACCAGCAGAGGAAGTCTAGCGGGAGGCGTTACCGGGGAGCTGTTTTTT. The whole variable domain, remainder taken from reference TRBV15 and TRBJ2-2, is DAMVIQNPRYQVTQFGKPVTLSCSQTLNHNVMYWYQQKSSQAPKLLFHYYDKDFNNEADTPDNFQSRRPNTSFCFLDIRSPGLGDTAMYLCATSRGSLAGGVTGELFFGEGSRLTVL.

This chain links TRBV6-1 with TRBJ2-7; 8 bases agree with TRBD1. V shed 0 bases and J 6 bases; nucleotides not matched to a gene: 4. The CDR3 covers 14 residues. Germline-derived CDR1 and CDR2 are MNHNS and SASEGT. In nucleotides, the CDR3 is TGTGCCAGCAGTGAAGCAGGGACAGGTCGCGAGCAGTACTTC. Amino acids: CASSEAGTGREQYF.

The rearrangement joins TRBV4-2 to TRBJ1-4, with D uncertain. V was shortened by 3 bases and J by 4 bases, with 12 bases between the two germline ends. There are 15 residues in the CDR3. Germline V lookup: CDR1 LGHNA, CDR2 YNFKEQ. CDR3: CASSQDLYHNEKLFF. For the CDR3, the DNA is TGTGCCAGCAGCCAGGACCTATACCATAATGAAAAACTGTTTTTT.

There are many counts of this clone. The CDR3 DNA reads as TGTGCTAGTGGTTTCGCCCCTACTAGCGGGAGTGTAGATACGCAGTATTTT. Translated: CASGFAPTSGSVDTQYF. The gene calls are TRBV12-5 and TRBJ2-3; TRBD2 agrees at 11 bases. Trimming took 3 bases from V and 5 from J; bases not matched to a gene: 10. In germline, CDR1 is LGHNT, CDR2 FRNRAP. CDR3 length: 17 residues.

This clone was seen a single time. A much larger clone sits a single nucleotide away, making a read error possible. The chain links TRBV7-2 to TRBJ1-1; a weak D match, TRBD1 (5 bases). V shed 4 bases and J shed 6 bases, with 18 bases lying between them. This CDR3 comprises 15 residues. Germline V CDR1 and CDR2: SGHTA, FQGNSA. CDR3 loop: CASSSTGTGRAEAFF. The CDR3 DNA reads as TGTGCCAGCAGCTCGACCGGGACCGGGAGGGCTGAAGCTTTCTTT. The whole variable domain, remainder taken from reference TRBV7-2 and TRBJ1-1, is GAGVSQSPSNKVTEKGKDVELRCDPISGHTALYWYRQSLGQGLEFLIYFQGNSAPDKSGLPSDRFSAERTGGSVSTLTIQRTQQEDSAVYLCASSSTGTGRAEAFFGQGTRLTVV.